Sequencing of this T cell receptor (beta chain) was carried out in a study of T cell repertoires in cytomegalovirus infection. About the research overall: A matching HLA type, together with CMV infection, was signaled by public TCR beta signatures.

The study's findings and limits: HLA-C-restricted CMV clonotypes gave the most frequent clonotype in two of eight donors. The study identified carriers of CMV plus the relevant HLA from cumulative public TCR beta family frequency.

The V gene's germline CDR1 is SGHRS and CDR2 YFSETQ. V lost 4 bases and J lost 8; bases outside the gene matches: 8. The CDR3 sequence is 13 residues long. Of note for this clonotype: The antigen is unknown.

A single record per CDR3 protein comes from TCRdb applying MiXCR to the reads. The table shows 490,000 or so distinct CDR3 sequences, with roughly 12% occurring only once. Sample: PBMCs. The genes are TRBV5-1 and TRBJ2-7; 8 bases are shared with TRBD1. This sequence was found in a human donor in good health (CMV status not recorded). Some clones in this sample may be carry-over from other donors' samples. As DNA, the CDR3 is TGCGCCAGCAGCCCCGGACAGGGTAATCAGCAGTACTTC. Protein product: CASSPGQGNQQYF.